This entry lists 20 T cell receptor beta chains sequenced from one sample in a study of shared clonotypes between healthy human individuals. Some clones are missing from TCRdb's copy, which holds only in-frame ones; the method was immunoSEQ multiplex PCR. The table includes approximately 2,300,000 clones, under 95% detected once. Input material: naive CD4+ T cells from PBMCs. Subset meaning: CD45RA+ positively selected. The receptors stem from a man between 18 and 35 years old in good health. Some clones in this sample may be carry-over from other donors' samples.

This rearrangement joins TRBV2 to TRBJ2-7; TRBD2 is a possible D gene (6 bases). Looked up from germline, CDR1 is SNHLY and CDR2 is FYNNEI. Trimming pared 7 bases from V and 0 bases from J, leaving 16 bases between. The CDR3 consists of 15 residues. In DNA, the CDR3 is TGTGCCAGCAACATTGTCGCGGGATCCTCCTACGAGCAGTACTTC. As protein: CASNIVAGSSYEQYF.

The CDR3 here is CASSPALAKNIQYF. CDR3 nucleotide sequence: TGTGCCAGCTCACCAGCGCTAGCCAAAAACATTCAGTACTTC. J is TRBJ2-4 and V is TRBV18; unclear D gene. Germline lookup yields CDR1 KGHSH and CDR2 LQKENI. V gave up 2 bases and J gave up 0 bases, with 5 bases separating them. The length of the CDR3 is 14 residues.

About this clone itself: Other DNA sequences from this sample encode an identical CDR3 as well. The CDR3 loop is CASSGGGNEQFF. As DNA, the CDR3 is TGTGCCAGCAGTGGGGGGGGCAATGAGCAGTTCTTC. The rearrangement links TRBV6-4 to TRBJ2-1, with 7 bases fitting TRBD2. Germline-derived CDR1 and CDR2 are MRHNA and SNTAGT. With V trimmed by 4 bases and J by 6 bases, 0 bases remained unmatched. There are 12 residues in the CDR3.

CDR3: CASIRLGDNQPQHF. In DNA, the CDR3 is TGTGCCAGCATACGTTTGGGGGACAATCAGCCCCAGCATTTT. The chain carries TRBV28 and TRBJ1-5; a possible D gene is TRBD1 (5 bases). CDR1 MDHEN and CDR2 SYDVKM come from the germline V gene. This CDR3 has 14 amino acids. The germline V and J ends were trimmed by 7 bases and 3 bases, with 13 bases remaining between them.

Worth noting for this clone: Additional DNA sequences in this sample encode the identical CDR3. This chain links TRBV5-1 with TRBJ2-1, with TRBD2 matching over 11 bases. The CDR3 covers 15 residues. V was clipped by 1 base and J by 7 bases; unmatched bases: 4. Looked up from germline, CDR1 is SGHRS and CDR2 is YFSETQ. CDR3: CASSLLAGGPNEQFF. As DNA, the CDR3 is TGCGCCAGCAGCTTGTTAGCGGGAGGGCCTAATGAGCAGTTCTTC.

V and J are TRBV10-3 and TRBJ2-7; no clear D gene. CDR3 length: 11 residues. The germline V gene has CDR1 ENHRY and CDR2 SYGVKD. V shed 8 bases and J shed 3 bases, with 8 bases lying between them. Written as DNA, the CDR3 is TGTGCCATCGGAGACGGCTACGAGCAGTACTTC. Its translation: CAIGDGYEQYF.

The chain is built from TRBV5-1 and TRBJ1-4, with D unclear. Trimming shortened V by 3 bases and J by 3 bases, and 12 bases separated the two germline ends. The germline gives CDR1 SGHRS, CDR2 YFSETQ. This CDR3 comprises 15 residues. In DNA, the CDR3 is TGCGCCAGCAGCTGGATTCCAGGATCTAATGAAAAACTGTTTTTT. Its protein product is CASSWIPGSNEKLFF.

V gene TRBV2 combines with J gene TRBJ2-7, with D possibly TRBD1 on 5 matching bases. The CDR3 runs to 14 residues. V lost 5 bases to trimming and J lost 7 bases, with 18 bases between them. Germline V CDR1 and CDR2: SNHLY, FYNNEI. The CDR3 loop reads CASSILQGDWEQYF. As DNA, the CDR3 is TGTGCCAGCAGTATCCTACAAGGGGATTGGGAGCAGTACTTC.

In this sample, this clone turned up a few times. The chain has TRBV7-2 and TRBJ1-1; unclear D gene. The V and J ends lost 2 bases and 7 bases respectively, with 11 bases between them. The CDR3 contains 13 residues. The germline gives CDR1 SGHTA, CDR2 FQGNSA. CDR3 nucleotides: TGTGCCAGCAGCTTAAATCGGGCGCTTGAAGCTTTCTTT. Amino acids: CASSLNRALEAFF. The entire variable domain, with the rest obtained from reference TRBV7-2 and TRBJ1-1, is as follows: GAGVSQSPSNKVTEKGKDVELRCDPISGHTALYWYRQSLGQGLEFLIYFQGNSAPDKSGLPSDRFSAERTGGSVSTLTIQRTQQEDSAVYLCASSLNRALEAFFGQGTRLTVV.

This rearrangement joins TRBV7-8 to TRBJ2-3; the D is unclear. CDR1 is SGHVS, CDR2 FQNEAQ, per germline. Trimming took off 5 bases at V and 0 bases at J, with 9 bases between the two ends. The CDR3 length is 14 residues. CDR3 loop: CASSRAPSTDTQYF. Here the CDR3 DNA reads TGTGCCAGCAGCCGGGCCCCTAGCACAGATACGCAGTATTTT. The whole variable domain, remainder taken from reference TRBV7-8 and TRBJ2-3, is GAGVSQSPRYKVAKRGQDVALRCDPISGHVSLFWYQQALGQGPEFLTYFQNEAQLDKSGLPSDRFFAERPEGSVSTLKIQRTQQEDSAVYLCASSRAPSTDTQYFGPGTRLTVL.

This clone came up once. The rearrangement uses TRBV7-9 and TRBJ2-7; D is undetermined. This CDR3 has 15 residues. The germline V gene encodes CDR1 SEHNR and CDR2 FQNEAQ (reference sequence). V lost 5 bases and J 0 bases, leaving 14 bases between the germline ends. The CDR3 DNA is TGTGCCAGCAGCCCAGGCTCCCGGAGCTCCTACGAGCAGTACTTC. Its translation is CASSPGSRSSYEQYF.

This clone turned up a few times. The chain joins TRBV30 to TRBJ1-3; tentatively, D is TRBD1 (5 bases). V was shortened by 0 bases and J by 2 bases, with 8 bases between the two germline ends. CDR3 length: 14 amino acids. Germline V gives CDR1 GTSNPN, CDR2 SVGIG (reference sequence). CDR3 DNA: TGTGCCTGGAGTGTACGCAGGGCTGGAAACACCATATATTTT. Translating it yields CAWSVRRAGNTIYF.

This clone showed up just once. The CDR3 nucleotides are TGTGCCAGCAGAATGAGGGGAGAGACCCAGTACTTC. This encodes CASRMRGETQYF. The chain links TRBV6-6 to TRBJ2-5; TRBD1 or TRBD2 may be the D gene (5 bases each). Germline assignment: CDR1 MNHNY and CDR2 SVGAGI (reference sequence). The V and J ends lost 6 bases and 4 bases respectively, with 9 bases between them. The CDR3 consists of 12 residues.

The rearrangement links TRBV4-2 to TRBJ2-7; 8 bases map to TRBD1. The CDR3 runs 16 residues. CDR1 is LGHNA and CDR2 is YNFKEQ in the germline V gene. J gave up 2 bases and V 2 bases, and 8 bases lay outside the gene matches. CDR3 in amino acids: CASSQPGQEFPYEQYF. The CDR3 bases are TGTGCCAGCAGCCAACCGGGACAGGAGTTTCCCTACGAGCAGTACTTC.

The chain employs TRBV6-1 and TRBJ2-1; D possibly corresponds to TRBD2 (5 bases). The V and J ends lost 2 bases and 10 bases respectively, with 15 bases between them. Germline CDR1 MNHNS, CDR2 SASEGT. CDR3 length: 14 amino acids. In DNA form, the CDR3 reads TGTGCCAGCAGTGAAAGATCCGGGAAGAGGGAGCAGTTCTTC. It is translated as CASSERSGKREQFF.

This chain uses TRBV5-6 with TRBJ2-5; TRBD2 matches at 8 bases. With V trimmed by 2 bases and J by 5 bases, 11 bases remained unmatched. The CDR3 is 16 amino acids. Per germline, CDR1 SGHDT and CDR2 YYEEEE. DNA of the CDR3: TGTGCCAGCAGCTTAGGTCCCACTAGCGGCCCGGAGACCCAGTACTTC. Its protein product is CASSLGPTSGPETQYF.

Concerning this clone itself: Other DNA sequences within the sample encode an identical CDR3. The CDR3 region is CASSPQTGGYEQYF. The CDR3 coding sequence is TGTGCCAGCAGCCCTCAGACAGGGGGCTACGAGCAGTACTTC. The chain employs TRBV11-2 and TRBJ2-7; 9 bases are shared with TRBD1. Germline V CDR1 and CDR2: SGHAT, FQNNGV. CDR3 length: 14 residues. V trimming: 5 bases; J trimming: 3 bases; junction bases outside the gene matches: 5. The full variable domain, completed using reference TRBV11-2 and TRBJ2-7, is EAGVAQSPRYKIIEKRQSVAFWCNPISGHATLYWYQQILGQGPKLLIQFQNNGVVDDSQLPKDRFSAERLKGVDSTLKIQPAKLEDSAVYLCASSPQTGGYEQYFGPGTRLTVT.

The chain joins TRBV13 to TRBJ2-1; D is unclear. This CDR3 is 12 amino acids long. The germline gives CDR1 PRHDT, CDR2 FYEKMQ (reference sequence). Trimming removed 2 bases at V and 7 bases at J, with 6 bases between. CDR3 protein: CASSLLVNEQFF. The CDR3, as DNA: TGTGCCAGCAGCTTACTGGTTAATGAGCAGTTCTTC.

The chain uses TRBV7-3 and TRBJ1-4; 8 positions match TRBD1. CDR1 and CDR2 (germline): SGHTA, FQGTGA. Trimming removed 3 bases from V and 5 bases from J; junction bases left unmatched: 8. The CDR3 covers 16 residues. The CDR3 DNA reads as TGTGCCAGCAGCTTCATTCGGGGACAGGAAAATGAAAAACTGTTTTTT. It is translated as CASSFIRGQENEKLFF.

This chain uses TRBV28 with TRBJ1-3; D gene uncertain. Deletions cut 3 bases from V and 9 bases from J, with 6 bases between. The germline V gene has CDR1 MDHEN and CDR2 SYDVKM. There are 11 residues in the CDR3. CDR3 coding DNA: TGTGCCAGCAGTTTCCTTTCCACCATATATTTT. This gives the protein CASSFLSTIYF.